This record covers a single T cell receptor beta chain. Its antigen is not known. Read data end 3 residues before the CDR3 end; the end is taken from the germline J gene. All participants had a single incident cervical HPV16 infection, and prevalent HPV16 infections were excluded. HPV was found by MY09/MY11 PCR and dot-blot genotyping. The sample is drawn from a study of T cells in women clearing cervical HPV infection. Study-level findings and limits: CIN3+ cases had significantly higher TCR richness than controls; evenness did not differ. Controls had more TRBV6-7 (approximately 0.15%) than cases (roughly 0.11%).

Assay used: immunoSEQ multiplex PCR; TCRdb lists only in-frame clones, some missing. The repertoire shows around 28,000 clones; the top ten hold 4.2%. CDR1 and CDR2 from the germline V gene are MRHNA and SNTAGT. The V gene lost 6 bases and the J gene lost 8 bases, with 20 bases spanning the gap. The CDR3 is made up of 15 amino acids. The chain links TRBV6-4 to TRBJ2-1; D possibly corresponds to TRBD2 (7 bases). This receptor was obtained from a woman aged 18 to 75 with a cervical HPV16 infection that either progressed to CIN3+ or cleared (not recorded which). Sequenced material: blood buffy coat. The CDR3 sequence is CASSLSGGASDEQFF. The CDR3 bases that were read are TGTGCCAGCAGCCTATCTGGGGGGGCGTCGGATGAG.